A single sample is the source of the 13 T cell receptor beta chains below, sequenced in a study of OX40 agonist ivuxolimab in advanced cancers. Sequencing used immunoSEQ multiplex PCR; TCRdb keeps in-frame clones, though not all of them. The table records around 78,000 clones, 80% to 90% of them present only once. The sample in question was CD4+ or CD8+ T cells sorted from blood, obtained in a trial of the OX40 agonist ivuxolimab. These receptors were collected from an adult with an advanced solid tumor such as melanoma, head and neck, liver or kidney cancer.

A note on this clone: Other DNA sequences in the sample encode the same CDR3. This rearrangement joins TRBV5-1 to TRBJ1-4, with 8 bases matching TRBD1. V was pared by 5 bases and J by 1 base, with 4 bases of the junction left unmatched. Germline V gene sequence: CDR1 SGHRS, CDR2 YFSETQ. The CDR3 is made up of 15 amino acids. The CDR3 bases are TGCGCCAGCAGTTTAGGACAGGGAACTAATGAAAAACTGTTTTTT. This gives the protein CASSLGQGTNEKLFF.

V is TRBV10-3 and J is TRBJ1-4, with 9 bases aligning to TRBD1. J gave up 5 bases and V 6 bases, and 13 bases lay outside the gene matches. The V gene's germline CDR1 is ENHRY and CDR2 SYGVKD. This CDR3 comprises 17 residues. DNA of the CDR3: TGTGCCATCAGCGCCGAAATTGGACAGGGGCCAAATGAAAAACTGTTTTTT. The encoded protein is CAISAEIGQGPNEKLFF.

This rearrangement joins TRBV4-1 to TRBJ2-3, with D unresolved. Per the germline V gene, CDR1 is MGHRA and CDR2 is YSYEKL. The CDR3 has 16 amino acids. V was trimmed by 0 bases and J by 0 bases, leaving 10 bases between them. CDR3 sequence (DNA): TGCGCCAGCAGCCAAGAAGAACAGACTAGCACAGATACGCAGTATTTT. This codes for CASSQEEQTSTDTQYF.

The V call is TRBV5-1, the J call TRBJ2-3; 9 bases map to TRBD2. The CDR3 contains 16 residues. Germline loops: CDR1 SGHRS, CDR2 YFSETQ. The V segment lost 4 bases and the J segment 5 bases; nucleotides outside the gene matches: 11. Here the CDR3 DNA reads TGCGCCAGCAGCCAGGGCGGCGGGGGGGCATTAGATACGCAGTATTTT. As protein: CASSQGGGGALDTQYF.

The chain joins TRBV10-3 to TRBJ2-1, with 13 positions matching TRBD2. The CDR3 covers 16 residues. V shed 7 bases and J 7 bases; nucleotides not matched to a gene: 10. CDR1 is ENHRY, CDR2 SYGVKD, per germline. The CDR3 reads CAITALAGGRDNEQFF. Written as DNA, the CDR3 is TGTGCCATCACCGCACTAGCGGGGGGGCGCGATAATGAGCAGTTCTTC.

J is TRBJ1-3 and V is TRBV27, with TRBD1 matching over 10 bases. V lost 1 base, J lost 4 bases, and 10 bases stayed unmatched. The CDR3 consists of 18 residues. Germline CDR1 MNHEY, CDR2 SMNVEV (reference sequence). Written as DNA, the CDR3 is TGTGCCAGCAGTTTATTCGCCGTCCCGGGACAGGGGGGAAACACCATATATTTT. This translates into CASSLFAVPGQGGNTIYF.

The chain uses TRBV9 and TRBJ1-2; 8 bases line up with TRBD1. The germline gives CDR1 SGDLS, CDR2 YYNGEE. V trimming: 4 bases; J trimming: 2 bases; junction bases outside the gene matches: 7. The CDR3 has 15 amino acids. The CDR3 DNA sequence: TGTGCCAGCAGCCCGGGACAGGCCTCCAACTATGGCTACACCTTC. Protein: CASSPGQASNYGYTF.

This chain uses TRBV5-4 with TRBJ2-3; 12 positions match TRBD2. This CDR3 region has 18 residues. Trimming at V came to 3 bases and at J to 0 bases, leaving 8 bases not matched to a gene. Germline V gives CDR1 SGHNT, CDR2 YYREEE (reference sequence). CDR3 sequence (DNA): TGTGCCAGCAGCTCCGGGACTAGCGGGCGTATAAGCACAGATACGCAGTATTTT. This codes for CASSSGTSGRISTDTQYF.

In this sample, this clone turned up once. This chain joins TRBV11-2 and TRBJ2-7; 15 bases are a match to TRBD2. V shed 1 base and J 7 bases; nucleotides not matched to a gene: 8. Looked up from germline, CDR1 is SGHAT and CDR2 is FQNNGV. The CDR3 loop spans 17 amino acids. CDR3 amino acids: CASSLVLRTSGRGEQYF. In DNA, the CDR3 is TGTGCCAGCAGCTTAGTTCTTCGGACTAGCGGGAGGGGTGAGCAGTACTTC.

In regard to this clone: Sequence at one end of the junction differs from germline and may be a read error. The chain employs TRBV20-1 and TRBJ2-7; D possibly corresponds to TRBD2 (6 bases). This CDR3 has 10 residues. Germline-derived CDR1 and CDR2 are DFQATT and SNEGSKA (reference sequence). This chain's CDR3 is CSGGSYEQYF. The CDR3 region has the DNA TGTTCCGGAGGGAGCTACGAGCAGTACTTC.

This chain links TRBV6-5 with TRBJ1-5; the match to TRBD1 covers 7 bases. V dropped 5 bases and J dropped 8; count of bases not matched to a gene: 6. Germline V gene data show CDR1 as MNHEY and CDR2 as SVGAGI. This CDR3 spans 13 amino acids. DNA for the CDR3: TGTGCCAGCAGTCGACAGGGTTTGAAGCCCCAGCATTTT. Its translation is CASSRQGLKPQHF.

This chain joins TRBV28 and TRBJ1-1, with 8 bases fitting TRBD1. J was trimmed by 5 bases and V by 8 bases; bases with no gene match: 13. Germline V gene sequence: CDR1 MDHEN, CDR2 SYDVKM. The CDR3 is 15 amino acids. CDR3 sequence reads: CASQGAQGARTEAFF. The DNA of the CDR3 is TGTGCCAGCCAAGGGGCCCAGGGGGCGCGGACTGAAGCTTTCTTT. Supplemented by reference TRBV28 and TRBJ1-1, the full variable domain reads DVKVTQSSRYLVKRTGEKVFLECVQDMDHENMFWYRQDPGLGLRLIYFSYDVKMKEKGDIPEGYSVSREKKERFSLILESASTNQTSMYLCASQGAQGARTEAFFGQGTRLTVV.

Only one count was recorded for this clone. The chain carries TRBV11-2 and TRBJ2-7, with 9 bases matching TRBD2. The CDR3 runs 15 residues. CDR1 is SGHAT, CDR2 FQNNGV, per germline. V trimming: 5 bases; J trimming: 3 bases; junction bases outside the gene matches: 8. The CDR3 reads CASSGGVAGVYEQYF. CDR3 nucleotides: TGTGCCAGCAGCGGAGGGGTAGCGGGAGTCTACGAGCAGTACTTC.